This TCR beta chain was retrieved from a study of shared T cell receptors in the human thymus. Data came from immunoSEQ multiplex PCR; TCRdb stores just in-frame clones and leaves some out. The data show some 640,000 clones, about 87% seen once. Trimming shortened V by 1 base and J by 4 bases, and 10 bases separated the two germline ends. The CDR3 is 14 amino acids. The germline CDR1 and CDR2 sequences are MGHRA and YSYEKL. The sample was also reused in another study, on human thymus T cells. That work states: The thymus tissue came from resections taken during corrective heart surgery. Apparent bias marked the V and J gene usage of thymic and blood repertoires.

V is TRBV4-1 and J is TRBJ2-5; the D gene is possibly TRBD2 (5 bases). The receptor's source is a boy under two years old with a congenital heart defect. Sequencing input: thymocytes. DNA for the CDR3: TGCGCCAGCAGCCAAGGGGCTGAGGGAGAGACCCAGTACTTC. As protein: CASSQGAEGETQYF.